One and the same sample provided the 21 T cell receptor beta chains below, sequenced in a study of tumor-infiltrating lymphocytes in primary liver carcinoma. Each 20-30 mg portion of unsorted bulk tissue served as the source for co-extraction of RNA and DNA. Starting material of 450 to 500 ng total RNA yielded TCR beta cDNA via a constant-region primer. For TCR beta, libraries were produced by three nested multiplex PCR rounds using slightly modified ARM-PCR. The first two PCR rounds used TRBV1-TRBV30 forward primers with a C-beta reverse primer, roughly 10 cycles each. TCRdb ran MiXCR on the multiplex PCR reads and lists one entry per CDR3 protein. The data show tens of thousands of distinct CDR3 sequences, 72% seen once. Sequencing was done on a sample of liver tumor tissue from sampling region 1. As for subset: tumor region T1, superior pole. These receptors were taken from a man aged 35 to 55 with primary liver carcinoma and hepatitis B virus infection.

Comment on this clonotype: The final CDR3 position lacks the conserved phenylalanine or tryptophan, pointing to a likely read error. The limits of the CDR3 on the DNA are not certain, so only TCRdb's listed CDR3 is given. The chain carries TRBV6-1 and TRBJ2-2. Germline V CDR1 and CDR2: MNHNS, SASEGT. The CDR3 spans 14 amino acids, including both terminal residues. This CDR3 is CTSSETWQTGELSI.

The chain has TRBV6-6 and TRBJ2-7, with 9 nucleotides matching TRBD2. The CDR3 covers 16 residues. Trimming at V came to 0 bases and at J to 2 bases, leaving 5 bases not matched to a gene. Germline V gives CDR1 MNHNY, CDR2 SVGAGI (reference sequence). CDR3 amino acids: CASSYSSLAGTYEQYF. Here the CDR3 DNA reads TGTGCCAGCAGTTACTCGAGTCTAGCGGGAACCTACGAGCAGTACTTC.

This clonotype was seen only a few times. A read error may be the cause here, since a much bigger clone is one base away. The gene calls are TRBV6-1 and TRBJ2-3, with D uncertain. CDR1 and CDR2 (germline): MNHNS, SASEGT. This CDR3 region has 15 residues. DNA for the CDR3: TGTGCCTGCAGTGAATTCGAATATAGCACAGATACGCAGTATTTT. It codes for CACSEFEYSTDTQYF.

This clonotype was observed a single time. Mismatch with germline at one junction end may stem from a read error. The gene calls are TRBV6-1 and TRBJ1-3; the D is unclear. The germline V gene has CDR1 MNHNS and CDR2 SASEGT. The CDR3 has 15 amino acids. The DNA for the CDR3 is TGTGCAAGCAGCGTTTCAGGCTACTCTGGAAACACCATATATTTT. As protein: CASSVSGYSGNTIYF.

V and J are TRBV12-3 or TRBV12-4 and TRBJ1-2; 8 bases agree with TRBD1. V lost 9 bases to trimming and J lost 8 bases; unmatched junction nucleotides: 14. The CDR3 runs to 14 residues. The CDR3 nucleotides read TGTGCCAGTAGTGTATTGCAGGGGGCGCACGGCTACACCTTC. Protein sequence: CASSVLQGAHGYTF.

This clonotype was seen many times. The rearrangement uses TRBV28 and TRBJ2-2; D perhaps matches TRBD2 (5 bases). Trimming left V 1 base short and J 5 bases short, with 11 bases between. Germline-derived CDR1 and CDR2 are MDHEN and SYDVKM. The CDR3 consists of 15 residues. DNA of the CDR3: TGTGCCAGCAGTTTATTCCCTACTAGGACCGGGGAGCTGTTTTTT. Protein: CASSLFPTRTGELFF.

For this clonotype: A read error is possible here, since a much larger clone lies one base away. The chain couples TRBV28 to TRBJ2-1; D unresolved. This CDR3 is built from 16 residues. Trimming took 5 bases from V and 7 from J, leaving 21 bases between them. Germline V gene sequence: CDR1 MDHEN, CDR2 SYDVKM. In nucleotides, the CDR3 is TGTGCCAGCAGTCCCCCCCGGACGGGTCAGTTAAATGAGCAGTTCTTC. It translates to CASSPPRTGQLNEQFF. Together with reference TRBV28 and TRBJ2-1, the CDR3 gives the full variable domain: DVKVTQSSRYLVKRTGEKVFLECVQDMDHENMFWYRQDPGLGLRLIYFSYDVKMKEKGDIPEGYSVSREKKERFSLILESASTNQTSMYLCASSPPRTGQLNEQFFGPGTRLTVL.

Note on this clonotype: This may arise from a read error, as a much more abundant clone is one base away. The rearrangement joins TRBV6-5 to TRBJ1-1; no firm D call. The CDR3 runs 16 residues. Germline CDR1 is MNHEY and CDR2 is SVGAGI. CDR3 DNA sequence: TGTGCCAGTTCGACGCTGCCCCCACTATCCTACACTGAAACTTTCTTT. Translating it yields CASSTLPPLSYTETFF.

Comments on this clonotype: One end of the junction varies from germline; a read error may be responsible. This chain joins TRBV6-5 and TRBJ1-1; TRBD1 might be the D (5 bases). Germline CDR1 and CDR2: MNHEY and SVGAGI. The CDR3 is made up of 14 amino acids. The CDR3 coding sequence is TGTGCCAGCAGACCGACGGGGCCGAACACTGAAGCTCTCTTT. Its translation: CASRPTGPNTEALF.

In regard to this clonotype: Since the CDR3 does not end with the conserved phenylalanine or tryptophan, this likely comes from a read error. The rearrangement joins TRBV11-2 to TRBJ2-7; no definite D call. The V and J ends lost 2 bases and 2 bases respectively, with 10 bases between them. Germline CDR1 reads SGHAT; CDR2 reads FQNNGV. There are 14 residues in the CDR3. The CDR3 sequence is CASSLSDIAYEQYY. The CDR3 DNA sequence: TGTGCCAGCAGCTTAAGTGACATAGCCTACGAGCAGTACTAC.

The genes are TRBV7-3 and TRBJ1-1; D might be TRBD1 (5 bases). Germline V CDR1 and CDR2: SGHTA, FQGTGA. Trimming took off 5 bases at V and 2 bases at J, with 12 bases between the two ends. This CDR3 has 14 amino acids. Written as DNA, the CDR3 is TGTGCCAGCAGCCTAGGGAGGGGAAACACTGAAGCTTTCTTT. The encoded protein is CASSLGRGNTEAFF.

Of note for this clonotype: Its ends do not fully match the called genes, so a read error is possible. The J gene is TRBJ2-7, the V gene TRBV28, with D perhaps given as TRBD1 or TRBD2 (5 bases each). Germline CDR1 and CDR2: MDHEN and SYDVKM. The CDR3 sequence is 11 residues long. The CDR3 region is CASLGVLEQCF. CDR3 bases: TGTGCCAGCCTGGGGGTTCTCGAGCAGTGCTTC.

This clonotype occurred a few times. V and J are TRBV7-3 and TRBJ2-3; D uncertain. V gave up 2 bases and J gave up 4 bases, with 7 bases separating them. The CDR3 has 13 residues. Germline V gene lookup returns CDR1 SGHTA and CDR2 FQGTGA. The CDR3 here is CASSLEYSDTQYF. The CDR3, as DNA: TGTGCCAGCAGCTTAGAATATTCAGATACGCAGTATTTT. Drawing the rest from reference TRBV7-3 and TRBJ2-3, the complete variable domain is GAGVSQTPSNKVTEKGKYVELRCDPISGHTALYWYRQSLGQGPEFLIYFQGTGAADDSGLPNDRFFAVRPEGSVSTLKIQRTERGDSAVYLCASSLEYSDTQYFGPGTRLTVL.

As to this clonotype: A much larger clone differs from this one at a single base, so this may be a read error. The rearrangement joins TRBV5-1 to TRBJ2-7; D perhaps matches TRBD1 (6 bases). The germline CDR1 and CDR2 sequences are SGHRS and YFSETQ. The CDR3 is 14 amino acids. The V end lost 6 bases, the J end lost 6 bases, and 19 bases lay between the germline ends. CDR3 amino acids: CASNLGQWSTEQYF. DNA of the CDR3: TGCGCCAGCAACCTTGGACAGTGGTCTACCGAGCAGTACTTC. The variable domain in full, completed from reference TRBV5-1 and TRBJ2-7, reads KAGVTQTPRYLIKTRGQQVTLSCSPISGHRSVSWYQQTPGQGLQFLFEYFSETQRNKGNFPGRFSGRQFSNSRSEMNVSTLELGDSALYLCASNLGQWSTEQYFGPGTRLTVT.

As regards this clonotype: An end of the junction does not agree with germline; a read error may underlie this. J is TRBJ2-3 and V is TRBV29-1, with D possibly matching TRBD1 (5 bases). Germline CDR1 SQVTM, CDR2 ANQGSEA. The length of the CDR3 is 15 residues. The CDR3 bases are TGCAGCGTTCCATGGGGCTGTCATAGCACAGATACGCTGTATTTT. Encoded protein: CSVPWGCHSTDTLYF.

This clonotype was observed a handful of times. Just one base apart from a much larger clone, this may be a read error. This chain joins TRBV7-8 and TRBJ2-7; 8 positions match TRBD2. Germline CDR1 and CDR2: SGHVS and FQNEAQ. The J segment lost 7 bases and the V segment lost 7 bases, leaving 6 bases of the junction unmatched. The CDR3 has 12 amino acids. The CDR3 spells CASNPGGWEQYF. As DNA, the CDR3 is TGTGCCAGCAATCCGGGGGGGTGGGAGCAGTACTTC.

This sequence joins TRBV6-5 and TRBJ1-6; D is unclear. V was clipped by 9 bases and J by 4 bases, with 22 bases between them. The CDR3 is 17 residues long. Germline lookup yields CDR1 MNHEY and CDR2 SVGAGI. CDR3 amino acids: CASGPTHETFYNSPLHF. The CDR3 DNA sequence: TGTGCCAGTGGTCCCACACATGAGACATTTTATAATTCACCCCTCCACTTT.

Of note for this clonotype: It may be a read error: a sequence one base away is much more abundant. As DNA, the CDR3 is TGTGCCTGGAGCCAGGGCGGGGGAAATCAGCCCCAGCATTTT. As protein: CAWSQGGGNQPQHF. This chain connects TRBV30 to TRBJ1-5; D is perhaps TRBD1 (5 bases). Germline-derived CDR1 and CDR2 are GTSNPN and SVGIG (reference sequence). V lost 3 bases and J 4 bases, leaving 13 bases between the germline ends. The CDR3 spans 14 residues.

With respect to this clonotype: One end of the junction fails to match germline, which may point to a read error. The rearrangement uses TRBV6-1 and TRBJ2-7, with D possibly TRBD2 on 6 matching bases. CDR1 is MNHNS, CDR2 SASEGT, per germline. CDR3 size: 13 residues. CDR3 amino acids: CATQHGRSYEHYF. CDR3 sequence (DNA): TGTGCCACCCAGCACGGGAGATCCTACGAGCATTACTTC.

As concerns this clonotype: Just one base apart from a much larger clone, this may be a read error. V is TRBV30 and J is TRBJ2-3; TRBD2 might be the D (6 bases). The CDR3 is 15 residues long. Germline assignment: CDR1 GTSNPN and CDR2 SVGIG (reference sequence). V gave up 2 bases and J gave up 4 bases, with 16 bases separating them. As DNA, the CDR3 is TGTGCCTGGAGTTGGAGGTGGGAGGTGGCAGATACGCAGTATTTT. The encoded protein is CAWSWRWEVADTQYF.

This clonotype was seen repeatedly, ten times or more. The rearrangement joins TRBV28 to TRBJ2-7; D possibly matches TRBD1 or TRBD2 (5 bases each). Germline V lookup: CDR1 MDHEN, CDR2 SYDVKM. The CDR3 contains 15 residues. Trimming took off 6 bases at V and 3 bases at J, with 18 bases between the two ends. The CDR3 DNA sequence: TGTGCCAGCAGAGGCAATCCGGGACCGGTCTACGAGCAGTACTTC. As protein: CASRGNPGPVYEQYF.